The sequence of this T cell receptor beta chain was determined in a study of blood T cell repertoires in COVID-19. In the study overall: COVID-19 samples, acute and convalescent, were from the United States, Italy and Spain.

Clones were read by immunoSEQ multiplex PCR, and TCRdb kept only the in-frame ones, dropping some. The sample includes approximately 300,000 clones, 90% of them seen just once. Individuals aged about 18 to 89 years were recruited from 24 US areas. This TCR was recovered from a woman aged 18-29 years with acute COVID-19. Material: PBMCs or T cells enriched from blood (not recorded which).

CDR3 residues: CASSPRGSGRASIEQFF. CDR3 in DNA: TGTGCCAGCAGCCCCCGGGGCAGCGGGAGGGCCTCTATTGAGCAGTTCTTC. The V gene is TRBV7-6, the J gene TRBJ2-1; 10 bases fit TRBD2. Germline loops: CDR1 SGHVS, CDR2 FNYEAQ. The CDR3 consists of 17 residues. The V gene end was trimmed by 5 bases and the J gene end by 9 bases; junction bases not matched to a gene: 16.